This entry lists 25 T cell receptor beta chains sequenced from one sample in a study of T cell clonality in common variable immunodeficiency. Libraries were prepared by immunoSEQ multiplex PCR; TCRdb keeps only in-frame clonotypes and omits some of them. Reported are around 39,000 clones, none seen only once; the ten largest carry roughly 3%. Sample: peripheral blood mononuclear cells. Receptor source: a person aged 18 to 75 in good health.

This clone was seen repeatedly, ten times or more. The CDR3 end is not reached by the read, which stops 3 residues before it; the germline J gene fills it in. The chain is built from TRBV19 and TRBJ2-2, with TRBD2 matching 7 bases. This CDR3 comprises 18 residues. Germline assignment: CDR1 LNHDA and CDR2 SQIVND (reference sequence). The V gene end was trimmed by 3 bases and the J gene end by 5 bases; junction bases not matched to a gene: 15. The sequenced CDR3 bases are TGTGCCAGTAGTATGGCGGGCGGGAGAGGGTTAACAACCGGGGAG. Translated, it gives CASSMAGGRGLTTGE. The CDR3 in full is CASSMAGGRGLTTGELFF.

This clone showed up many times. Sequencing ends 3 residues short of the CDR3 end; the germline J gene provides the rest. This chain connects TRBV12-5 to TRBJ1-1; tentative D call: TRBD1 (6 bases). The CDR3 spans 13 residues. The V end was cut by 5 bases, the J end by 4 bases, with 11 bases between. Germline V CDR1 and CDR2: LGHNT, FRNRAP. CDR3 DNA (partial): TGTGCTAGTGGTCTAGGGGGGGGCACTGAA. Protein product: CASGLGGGTE. The CDR3, in full, reads CASGLGGGTEAFF.

This clone was observed at least ten times. The CDR3 end is not reached by the read, which stops 3 residues before it; the germline J gene fills it in. The chain carries TRBV7-9 and TRBJ1-2; 8 bases agree with TRBD1. CDR3 length equals 15 residues. J gave up 4 bases and V 0 bases, and 4 bases lay outside the gene matches. CDR1 and CDR2 from the germline V gene are SEHNR and FQNEAQ (reference sequence). CDR3: CASSLATGVGYGYTF. CDR3 bases read: TGTGCCAGCAGCTTAGCGACAGGGGTTGGCTATGGC.

Ten or more counts support this clone. The read ends 3 residues before the CDR3 terminus; that terminus is restored from the germline J gene. The chain links TRBV7-2 to TRBJ2-5, with 10 bases fitting TRBD2. The CDR3 loop spans 15 amino acids. Losses at the gene ends were 4 bases for V and 5 bases for J; bases not matched to a gene: 7. Germline CDR1 and CDR2: SGHTA and FQGNSA. The chain's CDR3 is CASSSQLAGRETQYF. The sequenced CDR3 bases are TGTGCCAGCAGCTCCCAACTAGCGGGAAGGGAGACC. Combining the CDR3 with reference TRBV7-2 and TRBJ2-5 gives the whole variable domain GAGVSQSPSNKVTEKGKDVELRCDPISGHTALYWYRQSLGQGLEFLIYFQGNSAPDKSGLPSDRFSAERTGGSVSTLTIQRTQQEDSAVYLCASSSQLAGRETQYFGPGTRLLVL.

This clone occurred many times. With the read ending 3 residues before the CDR3 end, the germline J gene is used to fill in that end. The rearrangement links TRBV5-1 to TRBJ1-2; 7 bases are shared with TRBD1. The CDR3 has 13 residues. Germline V gives CDR1 SGHRS, CDR2 YFSETQ. Trimming removed 4 bases from V and 4 bases from J; junction bases left unmatched: 4. Incomplete CDR3 DNA: TGCGCCAGCAGCCCCCGGGACAGCTATGGC. It specifies CASSPRDSYG. The whole CDR3 is CASSPRDSYGYTF.

This clone occurred many times. From the germline J gene comes the end of the CDR3, since the read stops 3 residues before it. The rearrangement uses TRBV5-8 and TRBJ1-1; D not certain. V was trimmed by 6 bases and J by 0 bases, leaving 12 bases between them. This CDR3 has 14 amino acids. The germline V gene encodes CDR1 SGHTS and CDR2 YDEGEE. CDR3 region: CASNPYRLNTEAFF. The sequenced CDR3 bases are TGTGCCAGCAACCCCTACCGATTGAACACTGAA.

Ten or more counts support this clone. The sequenced CDR3 bases are TGTGCCAGCAGTCGGGACTCCCAGACCTACGAG. Its translation: CASSRDSQTYE. The full CDR3 protein is CASSRDSQTYEQYF. V usage is TRBV5-5 and J usage is TRBJ2-7, with a possible D match to TRBD2 (6 bases). The read terminates 3 residues before the CDR3 end, so the remaining end is supplied by the germline J gene. Between the trimmed V and J ends, which lost 5 bases and 2 bases, there was a span of 14 bases. This CDR3 has 14 amino acids. Germline CDR1 reads SGHKS; CDR2 reads YYEKEE (reference sequence). The whole variable domain, filled in from reference TRBV5-5 and TRBJ2-7, reads DAGVTQSPTHLIKTRGQQVTLRCSPISGHKSVSWYQQVLGQGPQFIFQYYEKEERGRGNFPDRFSARQFPNYSSELNVNALLLGDSALYLCASSRDSQTYEQYFGPGTRLTVT.

The table lists this clone with many counts. The sequence runs out 3 residues before the end of the CDR3; the remainder is reconstructed from the germline J gene. The chain combines TRBV19 with TRBJ2-3, with 9 bases fitting TRBD2. Trimming took 2 bases from V and 0 from J; bases not matched to a gene: 6. The CDR3 totals 17 residues. CDR1 is LNHDA, CDR2 SQIVND, per germline (reference sequence). The CDR3 here is CASSITTSGYSTDTQYF. The CDR3 bases that were read are TGTGCCAGTAGTATAACGACTAGCGGTTATAGCACAGATACG.

This clone was seen many times. Read data end 3 residues before the CDR3 end; the end is taken from the germline J gene. This sequence joins TRBV7-8 and TRBJ2-1; D remains ambiguous. CDR3 size: 16 residues. The V gene's germline CDR1 is SGHVS and CDR2 FQNEAQ. The V and J ends lost 0 bases and 3 bases respectively, with 12 bases between them. Here the CDR3 reads CASSLAPAGVYNEQFF. The DNA read from the CDR3 is TGTGCCAGCAGCTTAGCCCCAGCAGGCGTCTACAATGAG. Together with reference TRBV7-8 and TRBJ2-1, the CDR3 gives the full variable domain: GAGVSQSPRYKVAKRGQDVALRCDPISGHVSLFWYQQALGQGPEFLTYFQNEAQLDKSGLPSDRFFAERPEGSVSTLKIQRTQQEDSAVYLCASSLAPAGVYNEQFFGPGTRLTVL.

Ten or more counts support this clone. The read stops 3 residues short of the end of the CDR3; the missing end is completed from the germline J gene. The rearrangement joins TRBV7-2 to TRBJ2-2; D perhaps matches TRBD2 (6 bases). The germline V gene encodes CDR1 SGHTA and CDR2 FQGNSA. The CDR3 totals 13 residues. With 5 bases removed from V and 8 bases from J, the gap between germline ends came to 12 bases. The chain's CDR3 is CASSRRGSGELFF. The covered CDR3 bases are TGTGCCAGCAGCCGGAGGGGTTCGGGGGAG. Variable domain in full (rest from reference TRBV7-2 and TRBJ2-2): GAGVSQSPSNKVTEKGKDVELRCDPISGHTALYWYRQSLGQGLEFLIYFQGNSAPDKSGLPSDRFSAERTGGSVSTLTIQRTQQEDSAVYLCASSRRGSGELFFGEGSRLTVL.

The sample holds many counts of this clone. The read stops 3 residues short of the end of the CDR3; the missing end is completed from the germline J gene. This chain connects TRBV18 to TRBJ2-5; TRBD1 is a possible D gene (6 bases). Germline values: CDR1 KGHSH, CDR2 LQKENI. V lost 3 bases to trimming and J lost 3 bases, with 11 bases between them. The CDR3 totals 14 residues. The sequenced part of the CDR3 DNA is TGTGCCAGCTCACCGGTCCCAGGGGAAGAGACC. Protein product: CASSPVPGEET. The CDR3, in full, reads CASSPVPGEETQYF.

Ten or more counts support this clone. The DNA ends 3 residues before the CDR3 does, and the rest of the CDR3 is filled in from the germline J gene. The gene calls are TRBV5-1 and TRBJ2-3; D gene ambiguous. Germline assignment: CDR1 SGHRS and CDR2 YFSETQ. The CDR3 has 11 residues. Between the trimmed V and J ends, which lost 5 bases and 6 bases, there was a span of 7 bases. The CDR3 sequence: CASREGDTQYF. The part of the CDR3 DNA that was read is TGCGCCAGCAGGGAAGGGGATACG.

This clone showed up many times. The read ends 3 residues shy of where the CDR3 ends; the end is completed using the germline J gene. The gene calls are TRBV5-1 and TRBJ2-7; 9 bases match TRBD1. Germline V gives CDR1 SGHRS, CDR2 YFSETQ. Trimming at V came to 3 bases and at J to 3 bases, leaving 10 bases not matched to a gene. The CDR3 has 16 amino acids. The CDR3 sequence: CASSSLPGQGHYEQYF. Incomplete CDR3 DNA: TGCGCCAGCAGCTCCTTACCGGGACAGGGCCACTACGAG.

This clone was found many times. The read halts 3 residues ahead of the CDR3 end, with the missing end drawn from the germline J gene. This chain connects TRBV4-2 to TRBJ2-7, with a weak D call TRBD1 (5 bases). The CDR3 loop spans 15 amino acids. The germline CDR1 and CDR2 sequences are LGHNA and YNFKEQ. V dropped 0 bases and J dropped 0 bases, with 9 bases sitting between them. This CDR3 reads CASSQDKQGSYEQYF. CDR3 DNA, as far as it was read: TGTGCCAGCAGCCAAGATAAGCAGGGCTCCTACGAG.

This clone has ten or more counts. The read halts 3 residues ahead of the CDR3 end, with the missing end drawn from the germline J gene. The chain couples TRBV6-1 to TRBJ1-1; D not resolved. CDR3 length equals 13 residues. Germline CDR1 is MNHNS and CDR2 is SASEGT. The sequenced CDR3 bases are TGTGCCAGCAGTGAAAGCGGGCGGACCGAA. Its translation: CASSESGRTE. The CDR3 reads in full as CASSESGRTEAFF.

In its sample, this clone was seen many times. The read finishes 3 residues shy of the CDR3 end, and the germline J gene is used to complete it. The rearrangement joins TRBV19 to TRBJ1-1, with 8 bases that match TRBD1. Germline trimming cut 3 bases from V and 0 bases from J; bases unmatched to any gene: 12. The CDR3 runs to 18 residues. Looked up from germline, CDR1 is LNHDA and CDR2 is SQIVND (reference sequence). CDR3 region: CASSIPLGQGPLNTEAFF. CDR3 DNA, as far as it was read: TGTGCCAGTAGTATCCCCCTCGGACAGGGCCCCCTGAACACTGAA.

In its sample, this clone was seen many times. From the germline J gene comes the end of the CDR3, since the read stops 3 residues before it. This chain links TRBV30 with TRBJ2-1; possible D gene TRBD2, 5 bases. Germline values: CDR1 GTSNPN, CDR2 SVGIG (reference sequence). This CDR3 spans 14 amino acids. V was cut by 6 bases and J by 2 bases, with 14 bases left in between. The CDR3: CACERQPTYNEQFF. The CDR3 bases that were read are TGTGCCTGTGAGCGGCAGCCGACCTACAATGAG.

This clone was found many times. Read data end 3 residues before the CDR3 end; the end is taken from the germline J gene. The V and J genes are TRBV6-1 and TRBJ1-2, with TRBD1 matching over 9 bases. Germline V gene lookup returns CDR1 MNHNS and CDR2 SASEGT. Trimming took 1 base from V and 2 from J; bases not matched to a gene: 2. This CDR3 is built from 15 residues. CDR3 sequence reads: CASSEGGTGNYGYTF. The part of the CDR3 DNA that was read is TGTGCCAGCAGTGAAGGAGGGACAGGGAACTATGGC.

This clone was seen at least ten times. The CDR3 is cut off 3 residues early in the read; its end comes from the germline J gene. The V gene is TRBV12-5, the J gene TRBJ2-2; D perhaps matches TRBD2 (6 bases). The CDR3 extends over 16 amino acids. Germline V lookup: CDR1 LGHNT, CDR2 FRNRAP. V was trimmed by 5 bases and J by 1 base, leaving 14 bases between them. The part of the CDR3 DNA that was read is TGTGCTAGTGGTGTCACCGGGACTGGGAACACCGGGGAG. Translation gives CASGVTGTGNTGE. The CDR3 reads in full as CASGVTGTGNTGELFF.

Many counts were recorded for this clone. The missing CDR3 end, 3 residues past where the read stops, is filled in from the germline J gene. The chain employs TRBV5-1 and TRBJ2-3, with 7 nucleotides matching TRBD2. The CDR3 is made up of 15 amino acids. The germline V gene has CDR1 SGHRS and CDR2 YFSETQ. J lost 2 bases, V lost 4 bases, and 7 bases had no gene match. The DNA read from the CDR3 is TGCGCCAGCAGCGGGGGGGAGGGCCTCACAGATACG. This codes for CASSGGEGLTDT. The full-length CDR3 reads as CASSGGEGLTDTQYF. Full variable domain (outside the CDR3, taken from reference TRBV5-1 and TRBJ2-3): KAGVTQTPRYLIKTRGQQVTLSCSPISGHRSVSWYQQTPGQGLQFLFEYFSETQRNKGNFPGRFSGRQFSNSRSEMNVSTLELGDSALYLCASSGGEGLTDTQYFGPGTRLTVL.

Many counts were recorded for this clone. The read gets to within 3 residues of the CDR3 end, and the germline J gene fills in the rest. The V gene is TRBV18, the J gene TRBJ1-1; perhaps TRBD1 as D (5 bases). The ends were cut back, 3 bases at V and 3 bases at J, with 11 bases in the middle. The CDR3 runs 14 residues. Per germline, CDR1 KGHSH and CDR2 LQKENI. CDR3 bases read: TGTGCCAGCTCACCGATAGGGGCGTACACTGAA. Its translation is CASSPIGAYTE. In full, the CDR3 is CASSPIGAYTEAFF. Variable domain in full (rest from reference TRBV18 and TRBJ1-1): NAGVMQNPRHLVRRRGQEARLRCSPMKGHSHVYWYRQLPEEGLKFMVYLQKENIIDESGMPKERFSAEFPKEGPSILRIQQVVRGDSAAYFCASSPIGAYTEAFFGQGTRLTVV.

This clone has a count of ten or more. The read terminates 3 residues before the CDR3 end, so the remaining end is supplied by the germline J gene. The chain employs TRBV14 and TRBJ1-1; TRBD1 matches 8 bases. The CDR3 runs to 15 residues. Looked up from germline, CDR1 is SGHDN and CDR2 is FVKESK. Trimming cost V 1 base and J 3 bases; bases outside gene matches: 4. Partial CDR3 DNA: TGTGCCAGCAGCCAAGGACAGGGGTGGGACACTGAA. It specifies CASSQGQGWDTE. The whole CDR3 protein is CASSQGQGWDTEAFF.

This clone showed up many times. The CDR3 goes on 3 residues after the read ends, and that part is filled in from the germline J gene. The chain combines TRBV4-1 with TRBJ2-3; 14 bases fit TRBD2. V dropped 4 bases and J dropped 3; count of bases not matched to a gene: 0. The CDR3 runs to 15 residues. CDR1 and CDR2 (germline): MGHRA, YSYEKL. CDR3 amino acids: CASSRTSGGTDTQYF. The part of the CDR3 DNA that was read is TGCGCCAGCAGCCGGACTAGCGGGGGGACAGATACG.

Details on this clone: The read stops 3 residues short of the end of the CDR3; the missing end is completed from the germline J gene. The chain employs TRBV2 and TRBJ1-2, with D perhaps matching TRBD1 (5 bases). The CDR3 spans 12 residues. The germline gives CDR1 SNHLY, CDR2 FYNNEI. V lost 6 bases to trimming and J lost 7 bases, with 12 bases between them. CDR3 DNA (partial): TGTGCCAGCAGCTTCCTGGGGCCTGGC. It yields the protein CASSFLGPG. The CDR3 in full is CASSFLGPGYTF. Full variable domain (remainder filled in from reference TRBV2 and TRBJ1-2): EPEVTQTPSHQVTQMGQEVILRCVPISNHLYFYWYRQILGQKVEFLVSFYNNEISEKSEIFDDQFSVERPDGSNFTLKIRSTKLEDSAMYFCASSFLGPGYTFGSGTRLTVV.

This clone was observed at least ten times. The read stops 3 residues short of the end of the CDR3; the missing end is completed from the germline J gene. The J gene is TRBJ2-4, the V gene TRBV20-1, with a weak D call TRBD1 (6 bases). CDR1 is DFQATT and CDR2 is SNEGSKA in the germline V gene (reference sequence). The CDR3 is 12 residues long. Trimming took off 0 bases at V and 7 bases at J, with 7 bases between the two ends. Here the CDR3 reads CSARDRGNIQYF. Partial CDR3 DNA: TGCAGTGCTAGAGACAGGGGCAACATT.